This entry lists 2 T cell receptor beta chains sequenced from one sample in a study of lymphopenia after photon versus proton radiotherapy. The assay was immunoSEQ multiplex PCR, and TCRdb's table has in-frame clones only and misses some. The table has over 50,000 clones, 75% to 90% seen once; the top ten hold approximately 2.2%. Specimen: peripheral blood, collected from a patient treated with photon-based radiotherapy. Every receptor here comes from a man between 35 and 55 years old with gastric cancer.

This clone showed up just once. Compared with germline, one end of the junction differs, possibly owing to a read error. This chain connects TRBV18 to TRBJ1-5; D is unresolved. The germline CDR1 and CDR2 sequences are KGHSH and LQKENI. This CDR3 is built from 15 residues. The CDR3 sequence is CASSPQKNSNQPQHF. In DNA, the CDR3 is TGTGCCAGCTCGCCACAGAAGAATAGCAATCAGCCCCAGCATTTT.

This rearrangement joins TRBV11-2 to TRBJ1-3; 7 nucleotides agree with TRBD1. There are 14 residues in the CDR3. In germline, CDR1 is SGHAT, CDR2 FQNNGV. J gave up 4 bases and V 5 bases, and 5 bases lay outside the gene matches. The CDR3 sequence: CASSATGVGNTIYF. The CDR3 nucleotides are TGTGCCAGCAGCGCAACAGGGGTAGGAAACACCATATATTTT.